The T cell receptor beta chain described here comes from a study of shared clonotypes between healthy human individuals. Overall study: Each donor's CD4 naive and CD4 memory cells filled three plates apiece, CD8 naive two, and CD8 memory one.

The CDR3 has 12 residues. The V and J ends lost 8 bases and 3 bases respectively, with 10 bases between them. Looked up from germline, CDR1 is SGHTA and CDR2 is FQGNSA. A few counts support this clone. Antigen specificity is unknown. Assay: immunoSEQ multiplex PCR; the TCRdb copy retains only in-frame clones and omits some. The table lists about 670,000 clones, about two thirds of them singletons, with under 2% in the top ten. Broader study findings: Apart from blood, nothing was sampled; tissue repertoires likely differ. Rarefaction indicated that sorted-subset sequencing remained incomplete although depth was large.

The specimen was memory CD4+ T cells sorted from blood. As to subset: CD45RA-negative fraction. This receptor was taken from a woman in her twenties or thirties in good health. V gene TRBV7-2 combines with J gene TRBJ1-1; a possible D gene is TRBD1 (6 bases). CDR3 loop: CASGSGDTEAFF. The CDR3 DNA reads TGTGCCAGCGGATCAGGGGACACTGAAGCTTTCTTT.